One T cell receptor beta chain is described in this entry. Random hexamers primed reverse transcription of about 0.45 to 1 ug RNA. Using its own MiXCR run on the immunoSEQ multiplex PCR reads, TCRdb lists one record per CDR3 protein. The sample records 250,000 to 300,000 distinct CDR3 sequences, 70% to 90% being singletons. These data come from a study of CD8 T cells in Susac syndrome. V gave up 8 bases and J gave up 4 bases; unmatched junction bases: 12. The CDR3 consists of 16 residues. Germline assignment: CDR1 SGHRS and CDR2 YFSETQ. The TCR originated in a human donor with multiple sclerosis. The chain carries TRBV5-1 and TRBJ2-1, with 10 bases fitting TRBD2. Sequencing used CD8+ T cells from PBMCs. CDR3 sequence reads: CASSSYGLAEYNEQFF. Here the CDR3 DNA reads TGCGCCAGTTCAAGTTACGGACTAGCGGAATACAATGAGCAGTTCTTC. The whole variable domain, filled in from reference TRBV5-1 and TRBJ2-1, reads KAGVTQTPRYLIKTRGQQVTLSCSPISGHRSVSWYQQTPGQGLQFLFEYFSETQRNKGNFPGRFSGRQFSNSRSEMNVSTLELGDSALYLCASSSYGLAEYNEQFFGPGTRLTVL.